The 9 T cell receptor beta chains given below trace back to one sample, sequenced in a study of shared clonotypes between healthy human individuals. Some clones are missing from TCRdb's copy, which holds only in-frame ones; the method was immunoSEQ multiplex PCR. Of 1.6 million or so clones in the sample, about 98.5% were seen once. The sample comprised naive CD4+ T cells sorted from blood. Subset: CD45RA+ positively selected. These receptors all stem from a man aged 25-40 years in good health.

The chain uses TRBV9 and TRBJ2-1; D is unresolved. V lost 3 bases, J lost 4 bases, and 5 bases lay in between. Germline CDR1 and CDR2: SGDLS and YYNGEE. The CDR3 has 12 residues. The DNA of the CDR3 is TGTGCCAGCAGCGCGCAGTACAATGAGCAGTTCTTC. Translating gives CASSAQYNEQFF.

J is TRBJ2-5 and V is TRBV29-1; TRBD2 might be the D (5 bases). The CDR3 has 14 residues. Germline V lookup: CDR1 SQVTM, CDR2 ANQGSEA. Trimming removed 7 bases at V and 5 bases at J, with 20 bases between. The CDR3 coding sequence is TGCAGCGCCGCACCTTACGGGCGAGGGGAGACCCAGTACTTC. Translation gives CSAAPYGRGETQYF.

The table lists this clone with a count of one. The V call is TRBV7-9, the J call TRBJ1-3; maybe TRBD1 (6 bases). CDR1 is SEHNR, CDR2 FQNEAQ, per germline (reference sequence). The CDR3 spans 15 residues. V was pared by 5 bases and J by 4 bases, with 15 bases between. The CDR3 spells CASSRRGAIGNTIYF. The CDR3 DNA reads as TGTGCCAGCAGCAGGCGGGGGGCCATCGGAAACACCATATATTTT. Filled out from reference TRBV7-9 and TRBJ1-3, the complete variable domain reads DTGVSQNPRHKITKRGQNVTFRCDPISEHNRLYWYRQTLGQGPEFLTYFQNEAQLEKSRLLSDRFSAERPKGSFSTLEIQRTEQGDSAMYLCASSRRGAIGNTIYFGEGSWLTVV.

The chain is built from TRBV2 and TRBJ2-7, with D possibly TRBD1 on 6 matching bases. The CDR3 runs 15 residues. Trimming cost V 6 bases and J 3 bases, with 18 bases left between them. CDR1 and CDR2 (germline): SNHLY, FYNNEI. The CDR3 loop reads CASSRPDRSLYEQYF. Here the CDR3 DNA reads TGTGCCAGCAGCCGCCCCGACAGGAGCCTCTACGAGCAGTACTTC.

The rearrangement joins TRBV12-2 to TRBJ1-2; the table gives TRBD1 as D, unverified against the DNA. TRBV12-2 is deemed a pseudogene. The CDR3 extends over 18 amino acids. Written as DNA, the CDR3 is TGTGCAAGTCGCTTAGTGCCTTTGGAACGGGGACAAAATGGGAGCTACACCTTC. It encodes CASRLVPLERGQNGSYTF.

This clone is a singleton in its sample. The chain has TRBV10-2 and TRBJ2-5; D is perhaps TRBD2 (6 bases). CDR3 length: 16 amino acids. The V end was cut by 0 bases, the J end by 4 bases, with 15 bases between. Per germline, CDR1 WSHSY and CDR2 SAAADI. The CDR3 loop is CASSESGLVGGETQYF. DNA of the CDR3: TGCGCCAGCAGTGAGTCGGGTCTAGTGGGAGGAGAGACCCAGTACTTC.

The rearrangement links TRBV28 to TRBJ1-2; D is undetermined. The CDR3 contains 12 residues. V lost 6 bases, J lost 1 base, and 6 bases lay in between. From germline, CDR1 is MDHEN and CDR2 SYDVKM. The CDR3 protein is CASSWGNYGYTF. CDR3 nucleotides: TGTGCCAGCAGCTGGGGTAACTATGGCTACACCTTC.

The sample holds one count of this clone. The rearrangement uses TRBV19 and TRBJ2-1; 8 positions agree with TRBD2. CDR1 LNHDA and CDR2 SQIVND come from the germline V gene (reference sequence). The V segment lost 6 bases and the J segment 5 bases; nucleotides outside the gene matches: 9. The CDR3 consists of 15 residues. CDR3 coding DNA: TGTGCCAGTAGGAACGGGGGGGCGGCTAACAATGAGCAGTTCTTC. It codes for CASRNGGAANNEQFF.

The chain links TRBV7-2 to TRBJ2-1; weak D call: TRBD1 (6 bases). The CDR3 sequence is 14 residues long. V was cut by 1 base and J by 10 bases, with 14 bases left in between. Per germline, CDR1 SGHTA and CDR2 FQGNSA. The CDR3 sequence is CASSLERFDREQFF. In DNA form, the CDR3 reads TGTGCCAGCAGCTTAGAGAGGTTCGACAGGGAGCAGTTCTTC.